Shown below are 27 T cell receptor beta chains from a single sample sequenced in a study of breast tumors, draining lymph nodes, adjacent tissues. Via MiXCR, TCRdb re-called the multiplex PCR reads, giving one row per CDR3 protein. The repertoire has 270,000 or so distinct CDR3 sequences, 30% to 35% of them found once; the top ten carry around 1%. Samples came from axillary lymph nodes draining the breast cancer. The specimen was axillary lymph node tissue. The source is a female donor with breast cancer. Some clones in this sample may be carry-over from other donors' samples.

CDR3 protein: CASSARDTQPQHF. CDR3 DNA: TGTGCCAGCAGCGCCCGGGACACACAGCCCCAGCATTTT. The chain combines TRBV11-1 with TRBJ1-5; perhaps TRBD1 as D (6 bases). Trimming took 5 bases from V and 7 from J, leaving 12 bases between them. Per germline, CDR1 SGHAT and CDR2 FQDESV (reference sequence). This CDR3 spans 13 amino acids.

Many counts were recorded for this clonotype. The gene calls are TRBV5-6 and TRBJ2-5, with D maybe TRBD2 (5 bases). The CDR3 runs to 13 residues. V dropped 4 bases and J dropped 2 bases, with 9 bases sitting between them. Germline assignment: CDR1 SGHDT and CDR2 YYEEEE. This chain's CDR3 is CASSGRWQETQYF. The DNA of the CDR3 is TGTGCCAGCAGCGGGAGATGGCAAGAGACCCAGTACTTC.

This clonotype was seen repeatedly, ten times or more. The chain links TRBV5-6 to TRBJ2-1; 7 positions agree with TRBD1. Germline V lookup: CDR1 SGHDT, CDR2 YYEEEE. The CDR3 length is 16 residues. J gave up 3 bases and V 5 bases, and 11 bases lay outside the gene matches. The chain's CDR3 is CASRGTGTDYYNEQFF. Here the CDR3 DNA reads TGTGCCAGCAGGGGTACCGGGACAGATTACTACAATGAGCAGTTCTTC.

This clonotype was seen at least ten times. The chain has TRBV4-3 and TRBJ2-1; tentatively, D is TRBD2 (6 bases). The CDR3 totals 15 residues. The V gene's germline CDR1 is LGHNA and CDR2 YSLEER. V lost 5 bases, J lost 5 bases, and 16 bases lay in between. Here the CDR3 reads CASSFEIADNNEQFF. In nucleotides, the CDR3 is TGCGCCAGCAGCTTCGAGATAGCGGACAACAATGAGCAGTTCTTC.

This clonotype appeared many times. The chain employs TRBV20-1 and TRBJ2-1; TRBD2 matches at 11 bases. The J segment lost 4 bases and the V segment lost 3 bases, leaving 5 bases of the junction unmatched. This CDR3 comprises 15 residues. Germline V gene sequence: CDR1 DFQATT, CDR2 SNEGSKA (reference sequence). The CDR3 loop is CSASGSGRGYNEQFF. CDR3 DNA: TGCAGTGCTAGTGGTAGCGGGAGGGGGTACAATGAGCAGTTCTTC.

The CDR3 sequence is CASTQTGTGEQFF. CDR3 nucleotide sequence: TGTGCCAGCACCCAGACAGGGACGGGTGAGCAGTTCTTC. V usage is TRBV6-5 and J usage is TRBJ2-1; 7 positions match TRBD1. Germline V gives CDR1 MNHEY, CDR2 SVGAGI. The CDR3 totals 13 residues. V gave up 7 bases and J gave up 9 bases; unmatched junction bases: 9.

On this clonotype: This could be a read error, since a much larger clone is one nucleotide away. The V gene is TRBV6-6, the J gene TRBJ2-5, with 7 bases aligning to TRBD1. The CDR3 covers 13 residues. Germline CDR1 is MNHNY and CDR2 is SVGAGI (reference sequence). The trim removed 6 bases at V and 0 bases at J, leaving 1 base unmatched. The CDR3 DNA reads as TGTGCCAGCAGGAGGGGGCACCAAGAGACCCAGTACTTC. Translation gives CASRRGHQETQYF.

Ten or more counts support this clonotype. The chain couples TRBV7-2 to TRBJ2-7, with 8 bases aligning to TRBD2. The CDR3 contains 15 residues. Germline trimming cut 4 bases from V and 6 bases from J; bases unmatched to any gene: 11. Germline V gene data show CDR1 as SGHTA and CDR2 as FQGNSA. The chain's CDR3 is CASSSTGTSLAEQYF. CDR3 sequence (DNA): TGTGCCAGCAGCTCCACCGGGACTAGTCTTGCCGAGCAGTACTTC.

CDR3 sequence: CSARPLAGQAAQYF. For the CDR3, the DNA is TGCAGTGCTAGACCCCTAGCGGGGCAAGCGGCCCAGTACTTC. This chain connects TRBV20-1 to TRBJ2-5, with 9 positions matching TRBD2. CDR1 and CDR2 (germline): DFQATT, SNEGSKA (reference sequence). The CDR3 length is 14 residues. V lost 2 bases to trimming and J lost 9 bases; unmatched junction nucleotides: 10.

On this clonotype: It may be a read error: a sequence one base away is much more abundant. DNA for the CDR3: TGTGCCAGCAGCTTAGGGTTTAGCCCACCCTACGAGCAGTACTTC. It codes for CASSLGFSPPYEQYF. The V call is TRBV11-2, the J call TRBJ2-7; D is uncertain. Germline assignment: CDR1 SGHAT and CDR2 FQNNGV. CDR3 length: 15 residues. Trimming took off 1 base at V and 2 bases at J, with 12 bases between the two ends.

As regards this clonotype: This could be a read error, since a much larger clone is one nucleotide away. As DNA, the CDR3 is TGTGCCAGCAGTGACCTTATATTCCAGGGTGGCGGCTATGGCTACACCTTC. As protein: CASSDLIFQGGGYGYTF. The genes are TRBV6-6 and TRBJ1-2; D may be TRBD1 (5 bases). The V end was cut by 5 bases, the J end by 4 bases, with 23 bases between. Germline V gives CDR1 MNHNY, CDR2 SVGAGI (reference sequence). The CDR3 contains 17 residues.

The sample holds many counts of this clonotype. This chain links TRBV12-3 or TRBV12-4 with TRBJ1-6, with D possibly being TRBD1 (5 bases). The V end was cut by 3 bases, the J end by 7 bases, with 10 bases between. The CDR3 runs 14 residues. The CDR3 bases are TGTGCCAGCAGTTTTTCGGGGGTAAATTCACCCCTCCACTTT. Its protein is CASSFSGVNSPLHF.

The chain uses TRBV28 and TRBJ2-2; no clear D. The germline V gene has CDR1 MDHEN and CDR2 SYDVKM. Deletions cut 5 bases from V and 7 bases from J, with 14 bases between. The CDR3 is 14 amino acids. Here the CDR3 reads CASSPLLKHGELFF. In nucleotides, the CDR3 is TGTGCCAGCAGTCCACTCCTCAAGCACGGGGAGCTGTTTTTT.

The V and J genes are TRBV7-2 and TRBJ1-6, with D possibly TRBD1 on 6 matching bases. The CDR3 runs 14 residues. Deletions cut 5 bases from V and 16 bases from J, with 21 bases between. CDR1 is SGHTA, CDR2 FQGNSA, per germline. The CDR3 DNA reads as TGTGCCAGCAGCGGAAGGACAGTCGAGGGCAGGCTCCACTTT. Translation: CASSGRTVEGRLHF.

This clonotype has more than one count but fewer than ten. This may arise from a read error, as a much more abundant clone is one base away. V and J are TRBV7-9 and TRBJ2-7; 12 nucleotides align to TRBD2. The germline V gene has CDR1 SEHNR and CDR2 FQNEAQ (reference sequence). The CDR3 loop spans 15 amino acids. In DNA form, the CDR3 reads TGTGCCAGCACCCTCTCGACTAGCGGGGGATACGAGCAGCACTTC. Amino acid sequence: CASTLSTSGGYEQHF.

This clonotype was seen ten or more times. The gene calls are TRBV7-6 and TRBJ2-2; D uncertain. The germline V and J ends were trimmed by 0 bases and 5 bases, with 16 bases remaining between them. The CDR3 is made up of 17 amino acids. Looked up from germline, CDR1 is SGHVS and CDR2 is FNYEAQ. CDR3 residues: CASSLAAPLVATGELFF. In DNA, the CDR3 is TGTGCCAGCAGCTTAGCAGCGCCTCTTGTGGCGACCGGGGAGCTGTTTTTT.

The chain links TRBV19 to TRBJ1-5; 7 bases map to TRBD1. Germline CDR1 LNHDA, CDR2 SQIVND (reference sequence). With V trimmed by 9 bases and J by 2 bases, 10 bases remained unmatched. This CDR3 is built from 15 residues. CDR3 residues: CASSLRGPGNQPQHF. CDR3 DNA sequence: TGTGCCAGCAGTTTGAGGGGGCCGGGCAATCAGCCCCAGCATTTT.

This clonotype was recorded a few times. The chain carries TRBV27 and TRBJ2-1; 9 bases line up with TRBD2. Trimming cost V 4 bases and J 15 bases; bases outside gene matches: 4. Germline CDR1 is MNHEY and CDR2 is SMNVEV (reference sequence). The CDR3 is 11 residues long. The CDR3 region has the DNA TGTGCCAGCAGTTATAGCGGGAGTGTGTTCTTC. It is translated as CASSYSGSVFF.

In its sample, this clonotype was seen many times. The rearrangement joins TRBV7-2 to TRBJ2-5, with 7 positions matching TRBD1. The trim removed 4 bases at V and 5 bases at J, leaving 7 bases unmatched. Per germline, CDR1 SGHTA and CDR2 FQGNSA. The CDR3 loop spans 14 amino acids. The CDR3 loop reads CASSSRQGRETQYF. The CDR3 DNA reads TGTGCCAGCAGCTCACGACAGGGTAGGGAGACCCAGTACTTC.

The chain is built from TRBV19 and TRBJ1-1, with D perhaps matching TRBD1 (5 bases). CDR1 and CDR2 from the germline V gene are LNHDA and SQIVND (reference sequence). V was clipped by 7 bases and J by 1 base, with 19 bases between them. The CDR3 extends over 16 amino acids. For the CDR3, the DNA is TGTGCCAGTAACTTGTATTCGGGACCCCAGAACACTGAAGCTTTCTTT. It translates to CASNLYSGPQNTEAFF. Variable domain in full (rest from reference TRBV19 and TRBJ1-1): DGGITQSPKYLFRKEGQNVTLSCEQNLNHDAMYWYRQDPGQGLRLIYYSQIVNDFQKGDIAEGYSVSREKKESFPLTVTSAQKNPTAFYLCASNLYSGPQNTEAFFGQGTRLTVV.

The chain couples TRBV7-9 to TRBJ1-3; D remains ambiguous. The CDR3 is 15 amino acids. Germline V gene sequence: CDR1 SEHNR, CDR2 FQNEAQ (reference sequence). The V gene lost 8 bases and the J gene lost 2 bases, with 16 bases spanning the gap. The CDR3 here is CASSPRYGTGNTIYF. The CDR3 DNA sequence: TGTGCCAGCTCGCCACGATATGGGACTGGAAACACCATATATTTT.

The chain combines TRBV29-1 with TRBJ2-1; TRBD2 matches 7 bases. CDR3 length: 16 amino acids. The V and J ends lost 8 bases and 5 bases, in that order; junction bases with no gene match: 18. Germline V gene data show CDR1 as SQVTM and CDR2 as ANQGSEA. Written as DNA, the CDR3 is TGCAGCAGCCATACGCCGGGACTACATCCCAACAATGAGCAGTTCTTC. Protein: CSSHTPGLHPNNEQFF.

The V call is TRBV7-9, the J call TRBJ2-3, with 15 bases aligning to TRBD2. After removal of 5 bases from V and 3 bases from J, the junction contained 3 bases not matched to a gene. CDR1 SEHNR and CDR2 FQNEAQ come from the germline V gene (reference sequence). The length of the CDR3 is 16 residues. The CDR3 DNA reads as TGTGCCAGCAGCGGGACTAGCGGGAGGAGGACAGATACGCAGTATTTT. Translation gives CASSGTSGRRTDTQYF.

There are a few counts of this clonotype. The rearrangement joins TRBV7-9 to TRBJ1-1; D call uncertain. The V end was cut by 1 base, the J end by 1 base, with 7 bases between. This CDR3 is built from 14 residues. Germline V CDR1 and CDR2: SEHNR, FQNEAQ (reference sequence). Here the CDR3 reads CASSLGQPNTEAFF. The CDR3, as DNA: TGTGCCAGCAGCTTAGGGCAGCCGAACACTGAAGCTTTCTTT.

Points on this clonotype: A much larger clone lies a single base off, so this may be a read error. The V and J genes are TRBV6-5 and TRBJ2-5; D is tentatively TRBD1 or TRBD2 (5 bases each). The CDR3 is made up of 14 amino acids. The germline gives CDR1 MNHEY, CDR2 SVGAGI. Trimming took off 0 bases at V and 9 bases at J, with 14 bases between the two ends. CDR3 coding DNA: TGTGCCAGCAGTTACTCCAGCAGGGACGGGGCCCAGTACTTC. Its protein product is CASSYSSRDGAQYF.

This clonotype was counted ten times or more. This chain joins TRBV30 and TRBJ2-6; D remains ambiguous. The V and J ends lost 5 bases and 0 bases respectively, with 5 bases between them. There are 13 residues in the CDR3. CDR1 and CDR2 (germline): GTSNPN, SVGIG (reference sequence). The CDR3 loop is CAWQSSGANVLTF. Here the CDR3 DNA reads TGTGCCTGGCAGAGCTCTGGGGCCAACGTCCTGACTTTC. The full variable domain, in which reference TRBV30 and TRBJ2-6 provide the parts outside the CDR3, is SQTIHQWPATLVQPVGSPLSLECTVEGTSNPNLYWYRQAAGRGLQLLFYSVGIGQISSEVPQNLSASRPQDRQFILSSKKLLLSDSGFYLCAWQSSGANVLTFGAGSRLTVL.

In regard to this clonotype: This may arise from a read error, as a much more abundant clone is one base away. This chain connects TRBV11-3 to TRBJ1-4; tentative D call: TRBD1 (5 bases). In germline, CDR1 is SGHNT, CDR2 YENEEA. CDR3 length: 15 residues. CDR3 amino acids: CASSLGSLPGERLFF. As DNA, the CDR3 is TGTGCCAGCAGCTTAGGGTCCCTCCCGGGGGAAAGACTGTTTTTT.